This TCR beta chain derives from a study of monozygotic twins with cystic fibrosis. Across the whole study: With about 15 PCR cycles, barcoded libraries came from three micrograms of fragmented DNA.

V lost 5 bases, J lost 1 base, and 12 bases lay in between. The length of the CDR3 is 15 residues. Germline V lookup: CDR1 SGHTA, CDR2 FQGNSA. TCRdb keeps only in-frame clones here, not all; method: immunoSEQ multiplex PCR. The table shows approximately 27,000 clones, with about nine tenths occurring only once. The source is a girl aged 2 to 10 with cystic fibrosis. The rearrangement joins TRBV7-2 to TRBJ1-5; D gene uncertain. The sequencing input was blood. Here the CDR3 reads CASSPQTRSNQPQHF. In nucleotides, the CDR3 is TGTGCCAGCAGCCCCCAGACACGGAGCAATCAGCCCCAGCATTTT.